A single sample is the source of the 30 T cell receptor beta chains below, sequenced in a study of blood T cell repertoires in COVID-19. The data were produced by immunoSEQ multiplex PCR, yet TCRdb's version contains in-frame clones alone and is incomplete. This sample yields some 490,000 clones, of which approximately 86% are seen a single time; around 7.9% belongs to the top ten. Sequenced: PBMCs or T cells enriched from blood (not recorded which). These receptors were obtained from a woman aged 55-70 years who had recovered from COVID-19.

The CDR3 bases are TGTGCCAGCTCACCACTCGGTAGCGGGGCCCAAGAGACCCAGTACTTC. Its translation: CASSPLGSGAQETQYF. This chain joins TRBV18 and TRBJ2-5; 8 bases line up with TRBD2. V trimming: 1 base; J trimming: 1 base; junction bases outside the gene matches: 5. Germline assignment: CDR1 KGHSH and CDR2 LQKENI. The CDR3 extends over 16 amino acids.

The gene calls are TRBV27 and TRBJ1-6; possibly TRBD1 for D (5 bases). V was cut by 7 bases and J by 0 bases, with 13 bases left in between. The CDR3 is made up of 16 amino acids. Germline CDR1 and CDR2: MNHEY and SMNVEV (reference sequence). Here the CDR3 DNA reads TGTGCCAGCACCAGACTTACAGGCTCCTATAATTCACCCCTCCACTTT. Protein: CASTRLTGSYNSPLHF.

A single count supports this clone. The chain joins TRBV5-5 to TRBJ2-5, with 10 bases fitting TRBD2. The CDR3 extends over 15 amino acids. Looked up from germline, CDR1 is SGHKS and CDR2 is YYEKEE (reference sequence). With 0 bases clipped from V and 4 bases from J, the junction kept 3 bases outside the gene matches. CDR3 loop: CASSLASGGAETQYF. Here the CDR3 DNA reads TGTGCCAGCAGCTTGGCCAGCGGGGGGGCAGAGACCCAGTACTTC.

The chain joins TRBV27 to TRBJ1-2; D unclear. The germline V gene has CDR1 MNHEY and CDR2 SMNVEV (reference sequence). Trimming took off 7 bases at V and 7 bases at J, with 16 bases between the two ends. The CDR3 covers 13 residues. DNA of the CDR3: TGTGCCAGCAAGGCGGGAGCTATCTTTGGCTACACCTTC. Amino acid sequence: CASKAGAIFGYTF.

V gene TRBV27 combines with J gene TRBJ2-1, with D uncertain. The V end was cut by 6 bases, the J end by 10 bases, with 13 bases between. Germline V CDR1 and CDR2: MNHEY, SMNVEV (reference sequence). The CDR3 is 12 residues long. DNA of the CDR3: TGTGCCAGCAGCCGAACCAAGCGCGAGCAGTTCTTC. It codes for CASSRTKREQFF.

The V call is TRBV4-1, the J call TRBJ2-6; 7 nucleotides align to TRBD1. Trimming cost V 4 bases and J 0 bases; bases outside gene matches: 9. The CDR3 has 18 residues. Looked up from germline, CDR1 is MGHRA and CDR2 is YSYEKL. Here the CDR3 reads CASSRLRGLPSGANVLTF. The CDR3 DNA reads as TGCGCCAGCAGCCGGCTAAGGGGGCTCCCCTCTGGGGCCAACGTCCTGACTTTC.

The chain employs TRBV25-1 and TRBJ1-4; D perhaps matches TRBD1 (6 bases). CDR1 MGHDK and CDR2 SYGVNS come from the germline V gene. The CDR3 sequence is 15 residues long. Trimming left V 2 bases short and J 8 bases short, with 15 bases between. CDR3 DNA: TGTGCCAGCAGTGAAAGTGTTGTCAGGGGCGAAAAACTGTTTTTT. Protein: CASSESVVRGEKLFF.

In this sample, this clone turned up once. The CDR3 sequence: CASSPHGDSNQPQHF. CDR3 in DNA: TGTGCCAGCAGCCCCCACGGTGATAGCAATCAGCCCCAGCATTTT. The rearrangement links TRBV6-5 to TRBJ1-5; no firm D call. The CDR3 consists of 15 residues. CDR1 and CDR2 from the germline V gene are MNHEY and SVGAGI. V was cut by 6 bases and J by 0 bases, with 12 bases left in between.

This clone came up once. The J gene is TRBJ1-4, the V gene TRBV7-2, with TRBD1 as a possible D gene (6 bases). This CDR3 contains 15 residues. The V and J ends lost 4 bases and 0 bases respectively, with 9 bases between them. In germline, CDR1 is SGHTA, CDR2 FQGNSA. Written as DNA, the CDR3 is TGTGCCAGCAGCTGGACAGTCTCAACTAATGAAAAACTGTTTTTT. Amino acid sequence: CASSWTVSTNEKLFF.

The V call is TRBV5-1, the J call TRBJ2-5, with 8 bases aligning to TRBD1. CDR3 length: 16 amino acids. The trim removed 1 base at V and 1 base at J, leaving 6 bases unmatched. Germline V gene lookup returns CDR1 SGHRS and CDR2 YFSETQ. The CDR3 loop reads CASSLWTGISQETQYF. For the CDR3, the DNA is TGCGCCAGCAGCTTGTGGACAGGGATTTCCCAAGAGACCCAGTACTTC.

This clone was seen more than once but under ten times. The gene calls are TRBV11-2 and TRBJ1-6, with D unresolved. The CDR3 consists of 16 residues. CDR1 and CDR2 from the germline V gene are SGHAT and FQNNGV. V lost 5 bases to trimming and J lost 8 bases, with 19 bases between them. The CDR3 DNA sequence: TGTGCCAGCAGCCTCTGGACTCGGGAGTTGGATTCACCCCTCCACTTT. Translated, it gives CASSLWTRELDSPLHF.

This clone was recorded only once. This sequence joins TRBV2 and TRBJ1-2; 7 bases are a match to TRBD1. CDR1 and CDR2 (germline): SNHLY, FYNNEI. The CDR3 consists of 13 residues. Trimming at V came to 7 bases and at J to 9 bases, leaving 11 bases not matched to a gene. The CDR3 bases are TGTGCCAGCACTTTAGGACAGGACCTTCGCTACACCTTC. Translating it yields CASTLGQDLRYTF.

The CDR3 is CASSSFPRASGADTQYF. CDR3 nucleotides: TGTGCCAGTAGTAGTTTCCCTCGGGCTAGCGGGGCAGATACGCAGTATTTT. V is TRBV19 and J is TRBJ2-3; TRBD2 aligns across 9 bases. Germline assignment: CDR1 LNHDA and CDR2 SQIVND (reference sequence). This CDR3 is built from 17 residues. V dropped 4 bases and J dropped 4; count of bases not matched to a gene: 12.

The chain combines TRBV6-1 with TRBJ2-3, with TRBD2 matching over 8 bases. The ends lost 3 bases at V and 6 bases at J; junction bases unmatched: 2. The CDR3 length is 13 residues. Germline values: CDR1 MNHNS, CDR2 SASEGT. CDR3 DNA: TGTGCCAGCAGTGACGGGGGGGGCGATACGCAGTATTTT. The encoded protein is CASSDGGGDTQYF.

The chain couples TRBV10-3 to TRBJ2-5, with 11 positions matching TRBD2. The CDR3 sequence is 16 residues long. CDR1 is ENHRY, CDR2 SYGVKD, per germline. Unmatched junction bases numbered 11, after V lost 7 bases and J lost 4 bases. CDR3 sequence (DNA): TGTGCCATCAAGGGTAGCGGGGGGGCCGCGGTAGAGACCCAGTACTTC. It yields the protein CAIKGSGGAAVETQYF.

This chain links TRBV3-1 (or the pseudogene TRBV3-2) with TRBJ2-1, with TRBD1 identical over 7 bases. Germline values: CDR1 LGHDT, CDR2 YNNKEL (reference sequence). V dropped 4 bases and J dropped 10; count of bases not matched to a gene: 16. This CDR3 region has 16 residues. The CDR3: CASSPLTGQKGNEQFF. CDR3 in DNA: TGTGCCAGCAGCCCCCTTACGGGACAGAAGGGCAACGAGCAGTTCTTC.

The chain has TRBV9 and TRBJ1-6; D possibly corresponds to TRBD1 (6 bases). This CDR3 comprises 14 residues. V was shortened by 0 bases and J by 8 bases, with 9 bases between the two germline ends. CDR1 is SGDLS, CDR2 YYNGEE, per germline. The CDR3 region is CASSVGPGDSPLHF. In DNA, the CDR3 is TGTGCCAGCAGCGTAGGGCCAGGGGATTCACCCCTCCACTTT.

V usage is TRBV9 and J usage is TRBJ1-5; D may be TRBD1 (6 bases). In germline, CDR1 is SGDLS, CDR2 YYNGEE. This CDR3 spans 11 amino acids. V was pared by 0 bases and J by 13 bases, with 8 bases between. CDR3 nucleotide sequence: TGTGCCAGCAGCGTAGTGGGGACACAGCATTTT. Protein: CASSVVGTQHF.

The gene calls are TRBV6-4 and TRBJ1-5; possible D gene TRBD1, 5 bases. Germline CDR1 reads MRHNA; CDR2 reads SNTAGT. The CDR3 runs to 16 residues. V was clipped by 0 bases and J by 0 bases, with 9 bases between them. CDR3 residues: CASSDSYGASNQPQHF. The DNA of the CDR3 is TGTGCCAGCAGTGACTCGTATGGGGCTAGCAATCAGCCCCAGCATTTT.

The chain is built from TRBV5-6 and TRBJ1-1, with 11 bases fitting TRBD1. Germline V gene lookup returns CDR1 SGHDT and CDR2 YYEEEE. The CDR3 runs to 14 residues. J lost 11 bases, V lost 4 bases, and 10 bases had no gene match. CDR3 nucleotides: TGTGCCAGCAGCAAAGGGACAGGGGGTGTGTGGGCTTTCTTT. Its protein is CASSKGTGGVWAFF.

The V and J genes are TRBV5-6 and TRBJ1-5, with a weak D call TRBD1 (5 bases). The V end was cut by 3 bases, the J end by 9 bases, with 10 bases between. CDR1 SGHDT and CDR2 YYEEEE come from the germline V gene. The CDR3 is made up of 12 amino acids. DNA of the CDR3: TGTGCCAGCAGCTCCGGGGGACGGCCCCAGCATTTT. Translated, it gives CASSSGGRPQHF.

CDR3 protein: CASRSDRAEQYV. The CDR3 DNA reads TGTGCCAGCCGTTCGGACAGGGCCGAGCAGTACGTC. The chain joins TRBV6-5 to TRBJ2-7; 8 bases are shared with TRBD1. This CDR3 has 12 residues. The germline gives CDR1 MNHEY, CDR2 SVGAGI. With V trimmed by 8 bases and J by 6 bases, 6 bases remained unmatched.

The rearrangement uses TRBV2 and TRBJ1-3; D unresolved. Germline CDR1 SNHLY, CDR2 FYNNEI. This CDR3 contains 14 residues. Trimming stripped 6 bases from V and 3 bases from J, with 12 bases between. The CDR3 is CASRSSAGGNTIYF. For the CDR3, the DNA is TGTGCCAGCAGATCCTCCGCAGGTGGAAACACCATATATTTT.

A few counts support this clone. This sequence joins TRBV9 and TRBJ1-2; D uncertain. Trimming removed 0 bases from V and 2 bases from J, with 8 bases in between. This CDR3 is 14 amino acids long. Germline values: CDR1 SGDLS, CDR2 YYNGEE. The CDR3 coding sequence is TGTGCCAGCAGCGTAGATGGCTTAAACTATGGCTACACCTTC. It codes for CASSVDGLNYGYTF.

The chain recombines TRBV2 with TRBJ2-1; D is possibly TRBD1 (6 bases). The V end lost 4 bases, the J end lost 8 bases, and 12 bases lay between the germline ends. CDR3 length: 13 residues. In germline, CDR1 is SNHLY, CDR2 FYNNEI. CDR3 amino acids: CASSATGSHEQFF. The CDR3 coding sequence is TGTGCCAGCAGTGCCACAGGGTCCCATGAGCAGTTCTTC.

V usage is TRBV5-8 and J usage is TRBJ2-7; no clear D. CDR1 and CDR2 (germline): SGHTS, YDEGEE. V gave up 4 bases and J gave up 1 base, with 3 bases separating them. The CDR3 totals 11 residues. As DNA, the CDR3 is TGTGCCAGCAGCATATCCTACGAGCAGTACGTC. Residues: CASSISYEQYV.

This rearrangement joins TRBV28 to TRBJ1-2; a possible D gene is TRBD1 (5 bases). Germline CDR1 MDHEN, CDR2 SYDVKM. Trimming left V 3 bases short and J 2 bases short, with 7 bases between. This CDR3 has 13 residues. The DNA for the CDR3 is TGTGCCAGCAGTTTGTCAGGGAACTATGGCTACACCTTC. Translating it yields CASSLSGNYGYTF.

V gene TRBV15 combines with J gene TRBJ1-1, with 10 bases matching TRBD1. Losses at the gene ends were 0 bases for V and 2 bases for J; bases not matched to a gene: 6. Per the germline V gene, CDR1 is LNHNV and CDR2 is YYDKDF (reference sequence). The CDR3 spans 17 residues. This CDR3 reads CATSRDRQGAHNTEAFF. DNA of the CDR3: TGTGCCACCAGCAGAGATCGACAGGGGGCGCATAACACTGAAGCTTTCTTT.

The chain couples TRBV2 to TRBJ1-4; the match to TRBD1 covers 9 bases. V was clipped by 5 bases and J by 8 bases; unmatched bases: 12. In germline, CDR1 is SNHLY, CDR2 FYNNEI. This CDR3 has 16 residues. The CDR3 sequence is CASSLLMGQGGEKLFF. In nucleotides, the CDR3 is TGTGCCAGCAGTTTACTCATGGGACAGGGCGGCGAAAAACTGTTTTTT.

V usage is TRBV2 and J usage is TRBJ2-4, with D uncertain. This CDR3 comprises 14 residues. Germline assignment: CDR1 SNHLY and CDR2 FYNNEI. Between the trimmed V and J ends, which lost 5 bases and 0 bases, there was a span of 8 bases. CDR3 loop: CASSPVLAKNIQYF. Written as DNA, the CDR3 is TGTGCCAGCAGTCCGGTCCTAGCCAAAAACATTCAGTACTTC.